What follows are 26 T cell receptor beta chains derived from one specimen sequenced in a study of T cell responses to AZD1222 COVID-19 vaccine. Sequenced by immunoSEQ multiplex PCR; TCRdb stores in-frame clones only, minus some. The top ten hold less than 0.65% of the sample, which has 200,000 to 300,000 clones, more than 80% seen once. The sequenced sample was peripheral blood, obtained on day 0 of AZD1222 vaccination. The receptors stem from an adult in good health.

The rearrangement links TRBV4-1 to TRBJ2-1; D might be TRBD2 (6 bases). The germline CDR1 and CDR2 sequences are MGHRA and YSYEKL. The CDR3 spans 14 residues. Trimming pared 5 bases from V and 4 bases from J, leaving 12 bases between. CDR3 coding DNA: TGCGCCAGCAGCGCCTGGACTAAGTACAATGAGCAGTTCTTC. The encoded protein is CASSAWTKYNEQFF.

The chain joins TRBV3-1 (or the pseudogene TRBV3-2) to TRBJ2-5; TRBD1 agrees at 7 bases. With 8 bases clipped from V and 4 bases from J, the junction kept 10 bases outside the gene matches. The CDR3 loop spans 14 amino acids. CDR1 and CDR2 from the germline V gene are LGHDT and YNNKEL (reference sequence). CDR3 protein: CASHKGQAPETQYF. For the CDR3, the DNA is TGTGCCAGCCATAAAGGACAGGCTCCAGAGACCCAGTACTTC.

The V gene is TRBV18, the J gene TRBJ1-6; 7 nucleotides align to TRBD1. J lost 7 bases, V lost 3 bases, and 3 bases had no gene match. The germline V gene encodes CDR1 KGHSH and CDR2 LQKENI. The CDR3 runs 14 residues. In DNA form, the CDR3 reads TGTGCCAGCTCACCCAAACAGGGGAATTCACCCCTCCACTTT. Its protein product is CASSPKQGNSPLHF.

V and J are TRBV4-1 and TRBJ2-5; D possibly corresponds to TRBD1 (7 bases). Per the germline V gene, CDR1 is MGHRA and CDR2 is YSYEKL. Trimming removed 5 bases at V and 5 bases at J, with 24 bases between. The CDR3 runs 17 residues. CDR3 protein: CASSFICGTAERETQYF. The DNA for the CDR3 is TGCGCCAGCAGCTTTATATGCGGGACAGCCGAAAGGGAGACCCAGTACTTC.

The chain employs TRBV6-5 and TRBJ2-5; tentative D call: TRBD1 (6 bases). The CDR3 consists of 15 residues. V was pared by 5 bases and J by 7 bases, with 20 bases between. Germline V gene sequence: CDR1 MNHEY, CDR2 SVGAGI. The CDR3 DNA sequence: TGTGCCAGCAGTCCTTCACAGGGAGAAGTGGTGACCCAGTACTTC. Amino acids: CASSPSQGEVVTQYF.

The chain carries TRBV29-1 and TRBJ2-7; 8 nucleotides agree with TRBD1. From germline, CDR1 is SQVTM and CDR2 ANQGSEA. After removal of 4 bases from V and 1 base from J, the junction contained 3 bases not matched to a gene. This CDR3 has 13 residues. The CDR3 DNA is TGCAGCGTTGTCCAGGGGGCGTCCTACGAGCAGTACTTC. Translated, it gives CSVVQGASYEQYF.

This sequence joins TRBV27 and TRBJ1-2; 8 nucleotides line up with TRBD1. The CDR3 length is 16 residues. Unmatched junction bases numbered 10, after V lost 2 bases and J lost 5 bases. In germline, CDR1 is MNHEY, CDR2 SMNVEV (reference sequence). The CDR3 loop is CASSLNPPGGRYGYTF. CDR3 DNA sequence: TGTGCCAGCAGTTTAAATCCCCCAGGGGGCCGTTATGGCTACACCTTC.

The CDR3 DNA reads TGTGCCAGCAGTTTATTGGACAGATTCCTTAGCAATCAGCCCCAGCATTTT. Its protein is CASSLLDRFLSNQPQHF. The chain employs TRBV28 and TRBJ1-5, with D tentatively TRBD1 (6 bases). This CDR3 is built from 17 residues. V gave up 1 base and J gave up 0 bases, with 13 bases separating them. Germline V lookup: CDR1 MDHEN, CDR2 SYDVKM.

The chain carries TRBV18 and TRBJ1-1; D is uncertain. The CDR3 runs to 13 residues. The V gene's germline CDR1 is KGHSH and CDR2 LQKENI. The V end was cut by 9 bases, the J end by 1 base, with 12 bases between. The CDR3 loop reads CASSGAENTEAFF. The CDR3 DNA follows: TGTGCCAGTTCGGGAGCGGAGAACACTGAAGCTTTCTTT.

V usage is TRBV28 and J usage is TRBJ1-2; tentatively, D is TRBD1 (6 bases). With 2 bases removed from V and 8 bases from J, the gap between germline ends came to 18 bases. Germline V CDR1 and CDR2: MDHEN, SYDVKM. The CDR3 sequence is 15 residues long. The chain's CDR3 is CASSLVLGGPGGYTF. The CDR3 region has the DNA TGTGCCAGCAGTTTAGTACTGGGGGGCCCAGGGGGCTACACCTTC.

The chain has TRBV6-6 and TRBJ2-2; 8 nucleotides agree with TRBD1. The V gene's germline CDR1 is MNHNY and CDR2 SVGAGI (reference sequence). This CDR3 region has 15 residues. V was clipped by 5 bases and J by 6 bases; unmatched bases: 8. CDR3 DNA: TGTGCCAGCAGTAAAAAGGACAGGGAGGCCGGGGAGCTGTTTTTT. This encodes CASSKKDREAGELFF.

The rearrangement joins TRBV4-1 to TRBJ2-2, with 8 nucleotides matching TRBD1. This CDR3 is built from 20 residues. V shed 0 bases, J shed 0 bases, and the junction held 12 bases outside the gene matches. Per germline, CDR1 MGHRA and CDR2 YSYEKL. In DNA, the CDR3 is TGCGCCAGCAGCCAAGATCTTTTCCGGACAGGGTTATCGAACACCGGGGAGCTGTTTTTT. As protein: CASSQDLFRTGLSNTGELFF.

The chain joins TRBV7-6 to TRBJ1-4; 7 nucleotides agree with TRBD1. Germline CDR1 SGHVS, CDR2 FNYEAQ. The CDR3 covers 15 residues. With V trimmed by 5 bases and J by 6 bases, 9 bases remained unmatched. CDR3 bases: TGTGCCAGCAGCCAAGCGACAGGGAGGGATGAAAAACTGTTTTTT. This sequence encodes CASSQATGRDEKLFF.

This chain uses TRBV5-4 with TRBJ2-3, with 8 nucleotides matching TRBD2. This CDR3 has 14 amino acids. CDR1 and CDR2 (germline): SGHNT, YYREEE (reference sequence). Trimming at V came to 6 bases and at J to 3 bases, leaving 6 bases not matched to a gene. For the CDR3, the DNA is TGTGCCAGCACTAGCGGGTTTGGAACAGATACGCAGTATTTT. Encoded protein: CASTSGFGTDTQYF.

The gene calls are TRBV5-1 and TRBJ2-7; TRBD1 matches at 7 bases. From germline, CDR1 is SGHRS and CDR2 YFSETQ. J gave up 7 bases and V 4 bases, and 11 bases lay outside the gene matches. This CDR3 spans 14 amino acids. CDR3 coding DNA: TGCGCCAGCAGCAGACAGGGTGAAACTAGTGAGCAGTACTTC. Its protein product is CASSRQGETSEQYF.

The J gene is TRBJ2-2, the V gene TRBV28; D tentatively reads TRBD1 or TRBD2 (5 bases each). Germline CDR1 and CDR2: MDHEN and SYDVKM. V lost 2 bases, J lost 4 bases, and 14 bases lay in between. The CDR3 contains 16 residues. CDR3 protein: CASSLSGGASTGELFF. In DNA form, the CDR3 reads TGTGCCAGCAGTTTAAGTGGGGGAGCCTCCACCGGGGAGCTGTTTTTT.

The chain carries TRBV9 and TRBJ1-1; D possibly corresponds to TRBD1 (5 bases). CDR3 length: 14 amino acids. The germline V gene encodes CDR1 SGDLS and CDR2 YYNGEE. V gave up 2 bases and J gave up 0 bases, with 8 bases separating them. In DNA form, the CDR3 reads TGTGCCAGCAGCGTCGCAGGGCTGAACACTGAAGCTTTCTTT. Its protein product is CASSVAGLNTEAFF.

For this clone: Other DNA sequences within the sample encode an identical CDR3. J is TRBJ1-2 and V is TRBV29-1, with 8 bases fitting TRBD1. V dropped 4 bases and J dropped 6; count of bases not matched to a gene: 1. Per the germline V gene, CDR1 is SQVTM and CDR2 is ANQGSEA. This CDR3 contains 11 residues. The CDR3 nucleotides are TGCAGCGTTGGACAGGGGAATGGCTACACCTTC. The encoded protein is CSVGQGNGYTF.

The chain carries TRBV5-1 and TRBJ1-6; D remains unclear. From germline, CDR1 is SGHRS and CDR2 YFSETQ. V was pared by 3 bases and J by 6 bases, with 16 bases between. The CDR3 covers 16 residues. In DNA form, the CDR3 reads TGCGCCAGCAGCTCCCAGTCGACAAGAGGTAATTCACCCCTCCACTTT. Amino acid sequence: CASSSQSTRGNSPLHF.

The chain carries TRBV28 and TRBJ2-7, with 10 bases aligning to TRBD1. The V and J ends lost 9 bases and 7 bases, in that order; junction bases with no gene match: 12. The CDR3 covers 14 residues. CDR1 is MDHEN, CDR2 SYDVKM, per germline. CDR3 in DNA: TGTGCCAGTTTTCCGGGACAGGGGTTGAGAGAGCAGTACTTC. Encoded protein: CASFPGQGLREQYF.

V gene TRBV12-5 combines with J gene TRBJ2-2, with 16 bases lining up with TRBD2. This CDR3 region has 16 residues. The junction had 4 bases not matched to a gene; V was cut back by 6 bases and J by 6 bases. Germline-derived CDR1 and CDR2 are LGHNT and FRNRAP. The CDR3 spells CASGPGTSGGAGELFF. The CDR3 DNA is TGTGCTAGTGGCCCCGGGACTAGCGGGGGGGCCGGGGAGCTGTTTTTT.

This chain uses TRBV7-2 with TRBJ1-6; D perhaps matches TRBD1 (6 bases). Trimming took 5 bases from V and 6 from J, leaving 23 bases between them. Germline assignment: CDR1 SGHTA and CDR2 FQGNSA. This CDR3 has 18 residues. The CDR3 DNA is TGTGCCAGCAGCCAGCACAGACAGGAGCCGTCTTTTAATTCACCCCTCCACTTT. Its translation: CASSQHRQEPSFNSPLHF.

The chain links TRBV7-9 to TRBJ1-3; maybe TRBD1 (5 bases). The length of the CDR3 is 12 residues. With 5 bases removed from V and 7 bases from J, the gap between germline ends came to 9 bases. CDR1 SEHNR and CDR2 FQNEAQ come from the germline V gene (reference sequence). The CDR3 region is CASSARGNTIYF. CDR3 nucleotide sequence: TGTGCCAGCAGCGCCCGGGGGAACACCATATATTTT. Together with reference TRBV7-9 and TRBJ1-3, the CDR3 gives the full variable domain: DTGVSQNPRHKITKRGQNVTFRCDPISEHNRLYWYRQTLGQGPEFLTYFQNEAQLEKSRLLSDRFSAERPKGSFSTLEIQRTEQGDSAMYLCASSARGNTIYFGEGSWLTVV.

This chain uses TRBV5-4 with TRBJ1-4, with 7 bases fitting TRBD1. V dropped 1 base and J dropped 7; count of bases not matched to a gene: 10. The CDR3 covers 16 residues. Germline lookup yields CDR1 SGHNT and CDR2 YYREEE (reference sequence). For the CDR3, the DNA is TGTGCCAGCAGCTTGTCAGGGGGGGCAGGGTTTGAAAAACTGTTTTTT. Its translation is CASSLSGGAGFEKLFF.

This CDR3 reads CASASGERPWISYNEQFF. As DNA, the CDR3 is TGTGCCAGCGCCTCCGGGGAGCGCCCTTGGATCTCCTACAATGAGCAGTTCTTC. J is TRBJ2-1 and V is TRBV27; weak D call: TRBD2 (5 bases). Germline V gene data show CDR1 as MNHEY and CDR2 as SMNVEV (reference sequence). The V and J ends lost 8 bases and 0 bases respectively, with 23 bases between them. This CDR3 has 18 residues.

This clone was seen only a few times. The chain carries TRBV25-1 and TRBJ2-3; TRBD2 is a possible D gene (6 bases). The V gene lost 6 bases and the J gene lost 1 base, with 11 bases spanning the gap. The CDR3 has 14 amino acids. Germline values: CDR1 MGHDK, CDR2 SYGVNS. This CDR3 is CASSPAGGTDTQYF. The CDR3 bases are TGTGCCAGCAGCCCAGCGGGCGGCACAGATACGCAGTATTTT.